The T cell receptor (beta chain) under discussion was sequenced for a study of blood T cell repertoires in COVID-19. V shed 1 base and J shed 0 bases, with 17 bases lying between them. The germline CDR1 and CDR2 sequences are MGHRA and YSYEKL. This CDR3 contains 18 residues. In the authors' workflow: Amplifying reference gene primers gave estimates of nucleated cell counts. The data were produced by immunoSEQ multiplex PCR, yet TCRdb's version contains in-frame clones alone and is incomplete. V, J and clone size are those of that table, while D and trimming were read from the DNA. The sample has roughly 68,000 clones, 87% seen once.

The sequence was obtained from a woman aged 50 to 60 with COVID-19, enrolled during active disease. The genes are TRBV4-1 and TRBJ2-3, with D maybe TRBD2 (5 bases). The specimen sequenced was peripheral blood. CDR3 sequence (DNA): TGCGCCAGCAGCCAAGGATTGGGGAGTGTGCCTAGCACAGATACGCAGTATTTT. Protein sequence: CASSQGLGSVPSTDTQYF.